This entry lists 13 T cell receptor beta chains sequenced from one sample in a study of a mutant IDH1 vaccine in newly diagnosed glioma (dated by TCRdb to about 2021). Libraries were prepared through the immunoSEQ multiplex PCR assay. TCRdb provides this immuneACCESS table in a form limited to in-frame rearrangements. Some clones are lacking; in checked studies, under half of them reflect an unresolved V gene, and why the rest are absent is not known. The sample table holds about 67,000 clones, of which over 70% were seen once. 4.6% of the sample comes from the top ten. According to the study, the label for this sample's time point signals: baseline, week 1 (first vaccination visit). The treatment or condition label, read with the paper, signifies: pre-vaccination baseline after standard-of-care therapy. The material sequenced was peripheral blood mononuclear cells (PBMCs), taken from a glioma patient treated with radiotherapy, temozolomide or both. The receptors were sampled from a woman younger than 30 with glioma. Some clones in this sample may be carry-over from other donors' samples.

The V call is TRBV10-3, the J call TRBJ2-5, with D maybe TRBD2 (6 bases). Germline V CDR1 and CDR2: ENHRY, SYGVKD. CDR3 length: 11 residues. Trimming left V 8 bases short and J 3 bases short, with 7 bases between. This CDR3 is CAIGEEETQYF. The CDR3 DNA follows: TGTGCCATCGGGGAGGAAGAGACCCAGTACTTC.

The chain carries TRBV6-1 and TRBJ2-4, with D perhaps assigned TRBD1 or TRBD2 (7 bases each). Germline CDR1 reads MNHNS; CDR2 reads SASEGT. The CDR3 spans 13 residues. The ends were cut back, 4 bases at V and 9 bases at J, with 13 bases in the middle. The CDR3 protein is CASSGTGEGIQYF. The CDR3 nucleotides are TGTGCCAGCAGTGGTACAGGGGAGGGCATTCAGTACTTC.

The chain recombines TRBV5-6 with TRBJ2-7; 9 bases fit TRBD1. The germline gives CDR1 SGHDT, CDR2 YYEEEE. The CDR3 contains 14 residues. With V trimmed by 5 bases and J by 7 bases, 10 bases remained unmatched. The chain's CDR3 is CASSSDRGVGEQYF. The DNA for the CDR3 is TGTGCCAGCAGTTCCGACAGGGGGGTAGGGGAGCAGTACTTC.

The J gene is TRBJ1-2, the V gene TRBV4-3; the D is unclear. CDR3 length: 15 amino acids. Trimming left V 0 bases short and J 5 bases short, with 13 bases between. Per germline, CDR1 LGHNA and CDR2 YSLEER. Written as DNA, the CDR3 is TGCGCCAGCAGCCAAGAGGGCAGGCCTCTTTATGGCTACACCTTC. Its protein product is CASSQEGRPLYGYTF.

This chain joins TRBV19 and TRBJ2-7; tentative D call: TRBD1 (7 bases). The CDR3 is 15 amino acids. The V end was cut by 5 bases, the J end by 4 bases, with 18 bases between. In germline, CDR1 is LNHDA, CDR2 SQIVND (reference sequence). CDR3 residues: CASSAPGDSVYEQYF. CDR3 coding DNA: TGTGCCAGTAGTGCACCGGGGGACAGCGTATACGAGCAGTACTTC.

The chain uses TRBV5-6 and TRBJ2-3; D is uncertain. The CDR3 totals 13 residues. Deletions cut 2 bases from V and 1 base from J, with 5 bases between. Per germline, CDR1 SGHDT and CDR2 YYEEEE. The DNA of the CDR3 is TGTGCCAGCAGCTTATCCGGCACAGATACGCAGTATTTT. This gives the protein CASSLSGTDTQYF.

CDR3 nucleotide sequence: TGTGCCAGCAGCTTTGGGGGGACCTACGAGCAGTACTTC. It yields the protein CASSFGGTYEQYF. This chain links TRBV7-2 with TRBJ2-7, with D tentatively TRBD2 (6 bases). The CDR3 runs to 13 residues. Germline CDR1 and CDR2: SGHTA and FQGNSA. V lost 3 bases, J lost 2 bases, and 8 bases lay in between.

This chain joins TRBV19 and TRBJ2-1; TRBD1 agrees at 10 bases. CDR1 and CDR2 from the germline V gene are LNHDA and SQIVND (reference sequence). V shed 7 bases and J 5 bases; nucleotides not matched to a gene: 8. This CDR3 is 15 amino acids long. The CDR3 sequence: CASTPTGGLDNEQFF. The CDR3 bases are TGTGCCAGTACCCCGACAGGGGGCCTGGACAATGAGCAGTTCTTC. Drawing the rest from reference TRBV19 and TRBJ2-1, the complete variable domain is DGGITQSPKYLFRKEGQNVTLSCEQNLNHDAMYWYRQDPGQGLRLIYYSQIVNDFQKGDIAEGYSVSREKKESFPLTVTSAQKNPTAFYLCASTPTGGLDNEQFFGPGTRLTVL.

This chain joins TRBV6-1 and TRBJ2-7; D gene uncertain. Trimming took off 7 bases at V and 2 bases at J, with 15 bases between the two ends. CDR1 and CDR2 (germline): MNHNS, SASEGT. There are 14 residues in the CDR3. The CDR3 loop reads CASKPLFTTYEQYF. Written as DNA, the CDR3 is TGTGCCAGCAAACCCTTATTTACAACCTACGAGCAGTACTTC.

CDR3 residues: CASANRDRASEQYF. The CDR3 DNA sequence: TGTGCCAGCGCAAACCGGGACAGGGCAAGCGAGCAGTACTTC. The chain couples TRBV25-1 to TRBJ2-7; TRBD1 agrees at 9 bases. The germline CDR1 and CDR2 sequences are MGHDK and SYGVNS. J lost 6 bases, V lost 8 bases, and 11 bases had no gene match. This CDR3 comprises 14 residues.

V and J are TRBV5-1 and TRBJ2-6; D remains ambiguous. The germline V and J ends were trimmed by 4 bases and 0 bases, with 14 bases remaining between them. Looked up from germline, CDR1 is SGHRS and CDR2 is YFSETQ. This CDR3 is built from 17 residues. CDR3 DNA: TGCGCCAGCAGCCCCGGACCGCGAACCTCTGGGGCCAACGTCCTGACTTTC. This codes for CASSPGPRTSGANVLTF.

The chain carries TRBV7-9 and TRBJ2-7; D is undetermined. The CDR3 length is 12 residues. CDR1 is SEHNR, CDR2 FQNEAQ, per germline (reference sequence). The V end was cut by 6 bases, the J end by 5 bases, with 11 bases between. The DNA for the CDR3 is TGTGCCAGCAGTTACCAGGCCGACGAGCAGTACTTC. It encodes CASSYQADEQYF. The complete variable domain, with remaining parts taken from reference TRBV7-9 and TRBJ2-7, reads DTGVSQNPRHKITKRGQNVTFRCDPISEHNRLYWYRQTLGQGPEFLTYFQNEAQLEKSRLLSDRFSAERPKGSFSTLEIQRTEQGDSAMYLCASSYQADEQYFGPGTRLTVT.

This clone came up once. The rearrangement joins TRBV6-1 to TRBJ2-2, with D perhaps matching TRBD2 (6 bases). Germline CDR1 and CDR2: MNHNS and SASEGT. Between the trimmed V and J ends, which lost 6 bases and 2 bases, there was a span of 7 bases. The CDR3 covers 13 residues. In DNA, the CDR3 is TGTGCCAGCAGGGACTATAACACCGGGGAGCTGTTTTTT. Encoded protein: CASRDYNTGELFF.